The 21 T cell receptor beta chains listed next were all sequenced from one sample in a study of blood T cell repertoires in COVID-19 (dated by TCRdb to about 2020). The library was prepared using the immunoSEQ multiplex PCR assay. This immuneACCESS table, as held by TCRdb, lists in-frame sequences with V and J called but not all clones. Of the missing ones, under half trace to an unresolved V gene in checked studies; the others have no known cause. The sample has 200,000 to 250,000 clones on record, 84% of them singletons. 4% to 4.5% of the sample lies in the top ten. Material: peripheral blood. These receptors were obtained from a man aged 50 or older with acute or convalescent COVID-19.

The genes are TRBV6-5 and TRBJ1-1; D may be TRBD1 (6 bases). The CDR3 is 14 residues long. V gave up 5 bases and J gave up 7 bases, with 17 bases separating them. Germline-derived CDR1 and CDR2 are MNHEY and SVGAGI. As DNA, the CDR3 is TGTGCCAGCAGTCGGGCGGGGGGCCTCGTTGAAGCTTTCTTT. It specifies CASSRAGGLVEAFF.

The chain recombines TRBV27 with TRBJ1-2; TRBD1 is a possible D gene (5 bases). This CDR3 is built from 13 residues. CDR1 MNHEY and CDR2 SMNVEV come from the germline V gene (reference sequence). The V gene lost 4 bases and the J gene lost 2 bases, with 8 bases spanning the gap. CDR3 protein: CASSSTANYGYTF. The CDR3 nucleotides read TGTGCCAGCAGTTCGACAGCGAACTATGGCTACACCTTC.

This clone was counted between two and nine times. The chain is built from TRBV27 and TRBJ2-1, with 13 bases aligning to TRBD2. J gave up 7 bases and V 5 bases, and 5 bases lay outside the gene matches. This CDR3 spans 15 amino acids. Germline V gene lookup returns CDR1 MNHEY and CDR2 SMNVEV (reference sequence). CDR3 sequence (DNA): TGTGCCAGCAGTCTAGGACTAGCGGGAGTGAATGAGCAGTTCTTC. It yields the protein CASSLGLAGVNEQFF.

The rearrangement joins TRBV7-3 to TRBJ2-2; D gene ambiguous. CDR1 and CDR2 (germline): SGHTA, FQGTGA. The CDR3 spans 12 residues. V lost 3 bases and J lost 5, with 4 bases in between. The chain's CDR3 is CASSFSTGELFF. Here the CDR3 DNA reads TGTGCCAGCAGCTTTTCTACCGGGGAGCTGTTTTTT.

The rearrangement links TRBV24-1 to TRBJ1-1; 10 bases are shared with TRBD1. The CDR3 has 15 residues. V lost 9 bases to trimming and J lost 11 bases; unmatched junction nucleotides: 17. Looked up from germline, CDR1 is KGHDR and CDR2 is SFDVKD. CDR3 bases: TGTGCCACCCGCAGACTCCGGGACAGGGGCCCTCTGGCTTTCTTT. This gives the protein CATRRLRDRGPLAFF.

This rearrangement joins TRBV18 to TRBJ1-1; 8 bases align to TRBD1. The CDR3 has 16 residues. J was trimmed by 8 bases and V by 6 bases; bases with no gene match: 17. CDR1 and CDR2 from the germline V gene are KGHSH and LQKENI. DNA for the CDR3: TGTGCCAGCTCCGTCCGAGAGGTCGGGACAGGCTTAGAAGCTTTCTTT. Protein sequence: CASSVREVGTGLEAFF.

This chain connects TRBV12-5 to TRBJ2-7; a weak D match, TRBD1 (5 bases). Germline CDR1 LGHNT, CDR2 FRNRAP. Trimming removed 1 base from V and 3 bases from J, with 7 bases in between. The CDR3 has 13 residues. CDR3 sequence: CASGLDRRYEQYF. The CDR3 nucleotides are TGTGCTAGTGGTTTGGACAGGCGCTACGAGCAGTACTTC.

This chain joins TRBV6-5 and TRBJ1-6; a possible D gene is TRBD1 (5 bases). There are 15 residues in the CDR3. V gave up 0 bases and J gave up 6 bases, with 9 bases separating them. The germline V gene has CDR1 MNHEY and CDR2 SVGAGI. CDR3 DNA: TGTGCCAGCAGTTACTCCCGACAGTTTAATTCACCCCTCCACTTT. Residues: CASSYSRQFNSPLHF.

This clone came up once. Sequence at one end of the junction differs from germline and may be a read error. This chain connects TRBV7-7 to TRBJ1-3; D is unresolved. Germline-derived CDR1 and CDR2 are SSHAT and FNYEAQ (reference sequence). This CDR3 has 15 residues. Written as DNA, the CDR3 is TGTGCTAGCAGCTTAGGAGTCTCGCCTGGAAACACCATATATTTT. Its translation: CASSLGVSPGNTIYF.

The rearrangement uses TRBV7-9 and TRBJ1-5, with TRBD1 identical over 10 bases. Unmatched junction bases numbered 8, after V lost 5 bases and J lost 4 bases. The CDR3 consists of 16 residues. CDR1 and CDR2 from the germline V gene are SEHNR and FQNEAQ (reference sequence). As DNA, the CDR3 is TGTGCCAGCAGCACGGGACAGGGGTCAATAAATCAGCCCCAGCATTTT. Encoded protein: CASSTGQGSINQPQHF.

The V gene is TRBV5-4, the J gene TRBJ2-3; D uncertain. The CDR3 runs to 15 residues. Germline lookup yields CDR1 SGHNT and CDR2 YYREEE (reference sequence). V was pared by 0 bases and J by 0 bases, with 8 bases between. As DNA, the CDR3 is TGTGCCAGCAGCTTGGAGACACGTAGCACAGATACGCAGTATTTT. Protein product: CASSLETRSTDTQYF.

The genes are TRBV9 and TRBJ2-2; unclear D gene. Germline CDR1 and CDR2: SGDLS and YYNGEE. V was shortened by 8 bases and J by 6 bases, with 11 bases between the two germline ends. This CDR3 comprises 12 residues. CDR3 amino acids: CASAPHSGELFF. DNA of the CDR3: TGTGCCAGTGCCCCACATTCCGGGGAGCTGTTTTTT.

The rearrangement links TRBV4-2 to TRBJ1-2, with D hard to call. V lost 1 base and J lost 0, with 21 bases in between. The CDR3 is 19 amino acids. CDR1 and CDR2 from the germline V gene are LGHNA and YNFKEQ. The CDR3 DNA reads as TGTGCCAGCAGCCAAGGACAATCAACCAAACAAATCTCTAACTATGGCTACACCTTC. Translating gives CASSQGQSTKQISNYGYTF.

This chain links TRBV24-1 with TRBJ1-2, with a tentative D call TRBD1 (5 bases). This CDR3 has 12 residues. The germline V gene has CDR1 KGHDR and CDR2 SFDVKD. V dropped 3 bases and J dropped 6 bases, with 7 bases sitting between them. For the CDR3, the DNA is TGTGCCACCAGTGATCGGGGGAATGGCTACACCTTC. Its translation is CATSDRGNGYTF.

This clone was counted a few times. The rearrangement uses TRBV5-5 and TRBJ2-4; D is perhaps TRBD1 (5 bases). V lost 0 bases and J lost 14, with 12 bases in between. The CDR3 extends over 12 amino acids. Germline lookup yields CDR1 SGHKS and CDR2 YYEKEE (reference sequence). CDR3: CASSLASDREYF. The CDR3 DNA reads TGTGCCAGCAGCTTGGCGAGCGACAGAGAGTACTTC.

The CDR3 protein is CASSSGTVGRQPQHF. In nucleotides, the CDR3 is TGTGCCAGCAGCTCTGGGACAGTAGGAAGACAGCCCCAGCATTTT. V and J are TRBV27 and TRBJ1-5; 7 bases are a match to TRBD1. This CDR3 spans 15 amino acids. V shed 6 bases and J 7 bases; nucleotides not matched to a gene: 12. Germline V gene lookup returns CDR1 MNHEY and CDR2 SMNVEV (reference sequence).

CDR3 protein: CASSSGHWNTEAFF. CDR3 in DNA: TGTGCCAGCAGCTCGGGACACTGGAACACTGAAGCTTTCTTT. The V call is TRBV7-2, the J call TRBJ1-1; a weak D match, TRBD1 (6 bases). Trimming left V 4 bases short and J 1 base short, with 10 bases between. Germline values: CDR1 SGHTA, CDR2 FQGNSA. The CDR3 runs 14 residues.

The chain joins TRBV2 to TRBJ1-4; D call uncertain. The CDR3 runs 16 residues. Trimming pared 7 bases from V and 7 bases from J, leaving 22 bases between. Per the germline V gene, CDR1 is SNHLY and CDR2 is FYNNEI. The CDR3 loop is CASNARRRVGSEKLFF. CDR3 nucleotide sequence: TGTGCCAGCAATGCGCGTCGGAGGGTTGGGAGTGAAAAACTGTTTTTT.

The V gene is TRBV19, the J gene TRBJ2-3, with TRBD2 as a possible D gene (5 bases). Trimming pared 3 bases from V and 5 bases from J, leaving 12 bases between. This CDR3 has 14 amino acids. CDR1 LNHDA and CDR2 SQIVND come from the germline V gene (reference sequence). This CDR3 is CASSIVGVVDTQYF. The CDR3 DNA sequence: TGTGCCAGTAGTATTGTGGGAGTGGTAGATACGCAGTATTTT.

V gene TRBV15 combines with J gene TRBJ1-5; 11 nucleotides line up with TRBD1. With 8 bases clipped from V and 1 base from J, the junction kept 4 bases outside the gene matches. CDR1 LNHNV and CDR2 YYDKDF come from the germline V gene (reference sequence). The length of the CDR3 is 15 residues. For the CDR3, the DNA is TGTGCCACCGGGACAGGGGGTTTAAGCAATCAGCCCCAGCATTTT. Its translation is CATGTGGLSNQPQHF.

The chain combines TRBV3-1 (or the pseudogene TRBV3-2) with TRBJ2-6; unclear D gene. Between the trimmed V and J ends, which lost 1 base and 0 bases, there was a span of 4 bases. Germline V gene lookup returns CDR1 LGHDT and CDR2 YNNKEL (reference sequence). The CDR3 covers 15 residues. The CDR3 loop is CASSQGGSGANVLTF. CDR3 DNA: TGTGCCAGCAGCCAAGGCGGCTCTGGGGCCAACGTCCTGACTTTC.